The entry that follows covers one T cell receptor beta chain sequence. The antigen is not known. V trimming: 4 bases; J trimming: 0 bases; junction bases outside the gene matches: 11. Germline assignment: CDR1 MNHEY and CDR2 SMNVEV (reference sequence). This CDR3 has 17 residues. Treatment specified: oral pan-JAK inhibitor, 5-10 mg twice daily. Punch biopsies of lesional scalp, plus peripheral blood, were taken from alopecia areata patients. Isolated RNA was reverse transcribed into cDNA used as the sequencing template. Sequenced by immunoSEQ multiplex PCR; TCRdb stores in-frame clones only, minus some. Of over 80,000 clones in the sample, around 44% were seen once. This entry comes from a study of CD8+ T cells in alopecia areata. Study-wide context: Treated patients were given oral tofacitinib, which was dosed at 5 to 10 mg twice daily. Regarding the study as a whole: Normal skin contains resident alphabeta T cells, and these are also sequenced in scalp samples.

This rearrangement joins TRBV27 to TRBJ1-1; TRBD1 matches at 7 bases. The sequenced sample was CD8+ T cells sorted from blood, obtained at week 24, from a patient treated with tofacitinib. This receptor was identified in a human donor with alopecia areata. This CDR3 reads CASSSTLTGPMNTEAFF. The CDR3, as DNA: TGTGCCAGCAGTTCCACTCTGACAGGGCCCATGAACACTGAAGCTTTCTTT.